The next 2 T cell receptor beta chains were all read from a single sample in a study of cytomegalovirus exposure and HLA in healthy donors (TCRdb year 2017). Library construction relied on the immunoSEQ multiplex PCR assay. This is the immuneACCESS table as TCRdb keeps it, with only in-frame sequences that have V and J called. A part of the clones is gone; compared with another copy, unresolved V genes explain less than half, and the rest is unexplained. The sample contains approximately 160,000 clones, 85% to 90% of them found a single time. Together, the top ten hold 3.3% of the sample. Input material: PBMCs. These receptors came from a woman aged 18 to 35 in good health and CMV-seropositive.

This chain links TRBV28 with TRBJ1-2; D remains ambiguous. Germline V gene sequence: CDR1 MDHEN, CDR2 SYDVKM. CDR3 size: 14 residues. Between the trimmed V and J ends, which lost 3 bases and 4 bases, there was a span of 12 bases. CDR3 residues: CASSLRSDLYGYTF. The CDR3 DNA reads TGTGCCAGCAGTTTGAGGTCAGACCTCTATGGCTACACCTTC.

The rearrangement links TRBV5-5 to TRBJ2-1, with a possible D match to TRBD1 (5 bases). Per germline, CDR1 SGHKS and CDR2 YYEKEE (reference sequence). CDR3 length: 15 amino acids. Trimming left V 0 bases short and J 9 bases short, with 16 bases between. CDR3 sequence (DNA): TGTGCCAGCAGCTTGGAAATGGGGCGCCGGGTTGAGCAGTTCTTC. This translates into CASSLEMGRRVEQFF. The full variable domain, with the rest looked up from reference TRBV5-5 and TRBJ2-1, is DAGVTQSPTHLIKTRGQQVTLRCSPISGHKSVSWYQQVLGQGPQFIFQYYEKEERGRGNFPDRFSARQFPNYSSELNVNALLLGDSALYLCASSLEMGRRVEQFFGPGTRLTVL.